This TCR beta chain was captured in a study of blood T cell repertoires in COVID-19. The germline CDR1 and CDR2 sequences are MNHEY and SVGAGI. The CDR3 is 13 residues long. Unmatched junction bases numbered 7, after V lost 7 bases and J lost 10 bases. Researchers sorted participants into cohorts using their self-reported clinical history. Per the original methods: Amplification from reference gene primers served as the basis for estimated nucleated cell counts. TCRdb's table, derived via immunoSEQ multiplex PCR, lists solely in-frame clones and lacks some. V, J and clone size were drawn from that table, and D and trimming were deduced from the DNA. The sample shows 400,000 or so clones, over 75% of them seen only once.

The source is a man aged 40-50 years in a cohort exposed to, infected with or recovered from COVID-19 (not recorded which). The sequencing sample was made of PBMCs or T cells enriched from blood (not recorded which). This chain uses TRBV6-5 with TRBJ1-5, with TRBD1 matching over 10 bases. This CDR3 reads CASTSGTGEPQHF. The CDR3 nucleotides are TGTGCCAGCACCTCCGGGACAGGGGAACCCCAGCATTTT.